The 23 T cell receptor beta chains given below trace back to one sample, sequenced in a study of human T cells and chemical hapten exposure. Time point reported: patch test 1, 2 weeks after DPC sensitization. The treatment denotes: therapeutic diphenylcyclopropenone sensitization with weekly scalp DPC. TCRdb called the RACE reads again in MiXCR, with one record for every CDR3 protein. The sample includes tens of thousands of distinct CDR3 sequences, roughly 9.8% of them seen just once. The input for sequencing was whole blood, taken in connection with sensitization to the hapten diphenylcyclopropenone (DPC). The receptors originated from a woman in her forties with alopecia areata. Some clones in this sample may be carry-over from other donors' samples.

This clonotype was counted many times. Here the CDR3 reads CASSLDPGQGVDEQFF. The CDR3 region has the DNA TGCGCCAGCAGCTTGGACCCGGGACAGGGGGTCGATGAGCAGTTCTTC. This rearrangement joins TRBV5-1 to TRBJ2-1; 11 positions match TRBD1. V dropped 0 bases and J dropped 8; count of bases not matched to a gene: 7. The V gene's germline CDR1 is SGHRS and CDR2 YFSETQ. This CDR3 is built from 16 residues.

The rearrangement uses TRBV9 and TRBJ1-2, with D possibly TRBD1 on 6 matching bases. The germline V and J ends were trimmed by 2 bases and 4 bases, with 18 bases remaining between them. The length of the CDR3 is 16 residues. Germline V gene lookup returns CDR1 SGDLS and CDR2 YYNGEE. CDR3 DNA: TGTGCCAGCAGCGTTGAGGCGAGACCGACAGGCTATGGCTACACCTTC. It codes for CASSVEARPTGYGYTF. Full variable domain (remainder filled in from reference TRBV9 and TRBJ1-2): DSGVTQTPKHLITATGQRVTLRCSPRSGDLSVYWYQQSLDQGLQFLIQYYNGEERAKGNILERFSAQQFPDLHSELNLSSLELGDSALYFCASSVEARPTGYGYTFGSGTRLTVV.

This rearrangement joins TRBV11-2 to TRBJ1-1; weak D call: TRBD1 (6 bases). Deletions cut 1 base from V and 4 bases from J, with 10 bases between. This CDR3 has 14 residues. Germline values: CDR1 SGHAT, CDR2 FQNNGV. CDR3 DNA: TGTGCCAGCAGCTTAGGTGGGGGCGGCACTGAAGCTTTCTTT. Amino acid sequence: CASSLGGGGTEAFF.

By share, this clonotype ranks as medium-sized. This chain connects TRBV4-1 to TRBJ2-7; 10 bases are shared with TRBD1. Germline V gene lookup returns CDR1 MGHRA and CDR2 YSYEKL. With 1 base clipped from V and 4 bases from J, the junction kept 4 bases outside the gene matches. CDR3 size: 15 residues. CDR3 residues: CASSQVRTGGYEQYF. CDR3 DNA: TGCGCCAGCAGCCAAGTAAGGACAGGGGGGTACGAGCAGTACTTC.

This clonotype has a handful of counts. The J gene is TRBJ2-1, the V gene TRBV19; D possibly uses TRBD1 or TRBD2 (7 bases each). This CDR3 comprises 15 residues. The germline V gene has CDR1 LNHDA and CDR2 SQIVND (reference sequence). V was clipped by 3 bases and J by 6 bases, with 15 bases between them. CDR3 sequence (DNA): TGTGCCAGTAGTATCGGCAGGGGGGGATTCAATGAGCAGTTCTTC. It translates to CASSIGRGGFNEQFF. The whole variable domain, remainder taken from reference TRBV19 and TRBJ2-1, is DGGITQSPKYLFRKEGQNVTLSCEQNLNHDAMYWYRQDPGQGLRLIYYSQIVNDFQKGDIAEGYSVSREKKESFPLTVTSAQKNPTAFYLCASSIGRGGFNEQFFGPGTRLTVL.

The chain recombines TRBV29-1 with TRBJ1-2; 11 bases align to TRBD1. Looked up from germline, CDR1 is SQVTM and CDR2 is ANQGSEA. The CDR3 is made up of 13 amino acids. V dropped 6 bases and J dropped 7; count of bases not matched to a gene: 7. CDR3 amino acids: CSVAGQGAGGYTF. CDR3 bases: TGCAGCGTCGCCGGACAGGGGGCCGGTGGCTACACCTTC. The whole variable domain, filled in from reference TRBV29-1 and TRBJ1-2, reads SAVISQKPSRDICQRGTSLTIQCQVDSQVTMMFWYRQQPGQSLTLIATANQGSEATYESGFVIDKFPISRPNLTFSTLTVSNMSPEDSSIYLCSVAGQGAGGYTFGSGTRLTVV.

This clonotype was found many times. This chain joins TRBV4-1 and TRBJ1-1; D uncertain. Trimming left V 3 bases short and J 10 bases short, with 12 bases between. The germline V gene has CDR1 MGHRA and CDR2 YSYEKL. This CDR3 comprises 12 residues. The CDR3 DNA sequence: TGCGCCAGCAGCCACTTCCCCAGCGGAGCTTTCTTT. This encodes CASSHFPSGAFF.

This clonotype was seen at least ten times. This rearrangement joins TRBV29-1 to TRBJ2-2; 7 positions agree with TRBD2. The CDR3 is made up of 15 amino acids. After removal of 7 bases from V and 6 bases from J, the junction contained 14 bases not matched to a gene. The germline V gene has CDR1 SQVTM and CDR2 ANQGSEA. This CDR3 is CSAARDGAGAGELFF. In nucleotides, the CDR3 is TGCAGCGCTGCGAGGGATGGCGCGGGGGCCGGGGAGCTGTTTTTT.

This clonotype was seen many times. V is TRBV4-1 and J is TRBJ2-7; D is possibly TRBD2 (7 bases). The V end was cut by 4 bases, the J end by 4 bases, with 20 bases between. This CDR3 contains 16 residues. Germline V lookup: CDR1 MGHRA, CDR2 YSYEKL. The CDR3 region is CASSLNWGGPSYEQYF. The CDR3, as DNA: TGCGCCAGCAGCCTCAATTGGGGGGGGCCCTCTTACGAGCAGTACTTC.

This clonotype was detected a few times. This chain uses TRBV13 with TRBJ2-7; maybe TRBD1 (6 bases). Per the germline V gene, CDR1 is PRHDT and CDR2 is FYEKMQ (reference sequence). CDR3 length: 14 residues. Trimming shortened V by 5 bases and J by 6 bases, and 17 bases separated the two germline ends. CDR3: CASSTGSGLSEQYF. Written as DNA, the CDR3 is TGTGCCAGCAGCACAGGGTCGGGGCTGTCCGAGCAGTACTTC.

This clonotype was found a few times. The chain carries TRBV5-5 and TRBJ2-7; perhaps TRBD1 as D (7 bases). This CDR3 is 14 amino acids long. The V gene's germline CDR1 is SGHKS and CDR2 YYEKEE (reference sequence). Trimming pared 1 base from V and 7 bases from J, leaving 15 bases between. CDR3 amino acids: CASSLSTGTREQYF. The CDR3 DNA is TGTGCCAGCAGCTTGTCGACAGGGACTCGGGAGCAGTACTTC. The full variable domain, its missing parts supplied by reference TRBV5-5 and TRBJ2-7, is DAGVTQSPTHLIKTRGQQVTLRCSPISGHKSVSWYQQVLGQGPQFIFQYYEKEERGRGNFPDRFSARQFPNYSSELNVNALLLGDSALYLCASSLSTGTREQYFGPGTRLTVT.

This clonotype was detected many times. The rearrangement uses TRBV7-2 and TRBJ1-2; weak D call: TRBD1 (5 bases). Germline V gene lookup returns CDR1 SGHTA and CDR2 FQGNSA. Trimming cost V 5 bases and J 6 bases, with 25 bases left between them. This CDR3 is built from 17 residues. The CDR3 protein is CASSGGGMSGALDGYTF. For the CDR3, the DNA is TGTGCCAGCAGCGGAGGAGGGATGTCTGGGGCTTTGGATGGCTACACCTTC.

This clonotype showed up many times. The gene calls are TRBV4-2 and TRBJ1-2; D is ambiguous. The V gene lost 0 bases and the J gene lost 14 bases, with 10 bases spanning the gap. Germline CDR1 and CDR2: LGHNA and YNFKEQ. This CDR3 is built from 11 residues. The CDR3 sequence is CASSQDWVRTF. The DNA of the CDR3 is TGTGCCAGCAGCCAAGATTGGGTGAGGACCTTC.

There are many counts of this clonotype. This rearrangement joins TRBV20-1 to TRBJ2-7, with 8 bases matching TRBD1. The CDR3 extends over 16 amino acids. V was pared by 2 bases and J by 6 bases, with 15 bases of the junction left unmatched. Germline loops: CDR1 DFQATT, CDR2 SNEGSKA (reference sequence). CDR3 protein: CSARPLQGAGSGEQYF. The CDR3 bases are TGCAGTGCTAGACCCCTGCAGGGGGCTGGGTCTGGCGAGCAGTACTTC.

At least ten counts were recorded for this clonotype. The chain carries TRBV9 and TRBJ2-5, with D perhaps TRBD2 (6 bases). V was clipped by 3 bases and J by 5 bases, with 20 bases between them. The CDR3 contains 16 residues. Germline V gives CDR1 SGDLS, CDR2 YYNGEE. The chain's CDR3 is CASSADGGVRGETQYF. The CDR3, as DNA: TGTGCCAGCAGCGCGGACGGCGGGGTTCGGGGGGAGACCCAGTACTTC.

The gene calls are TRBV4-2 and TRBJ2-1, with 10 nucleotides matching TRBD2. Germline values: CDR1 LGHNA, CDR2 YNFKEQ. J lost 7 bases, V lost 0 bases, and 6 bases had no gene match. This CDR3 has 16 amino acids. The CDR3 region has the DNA TGTGCCAGCAGCCAAGATCAAGCGGGGGGGCAGAATGAGCAGTTCTTC. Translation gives CASSQDQAGGQNEQFF.

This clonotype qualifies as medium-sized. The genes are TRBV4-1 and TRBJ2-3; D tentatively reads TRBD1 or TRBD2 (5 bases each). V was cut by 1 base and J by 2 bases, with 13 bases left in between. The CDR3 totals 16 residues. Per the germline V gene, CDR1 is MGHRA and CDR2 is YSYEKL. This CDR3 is CASSQGLGEYTDTQYF. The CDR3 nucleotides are TGCGCCAGCAGCCAAGGCTTGGGGGAATACACAGATACGCAGTATTTT.

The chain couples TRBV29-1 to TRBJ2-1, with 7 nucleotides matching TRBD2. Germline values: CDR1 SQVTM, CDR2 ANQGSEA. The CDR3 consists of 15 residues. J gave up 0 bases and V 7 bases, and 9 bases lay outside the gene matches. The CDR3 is CSAGIAGFSYNEQFF. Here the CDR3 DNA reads TGCAGCGCCGGGATAGCGGGCTTCTCCTACAATGAGCAGTTCTTC.

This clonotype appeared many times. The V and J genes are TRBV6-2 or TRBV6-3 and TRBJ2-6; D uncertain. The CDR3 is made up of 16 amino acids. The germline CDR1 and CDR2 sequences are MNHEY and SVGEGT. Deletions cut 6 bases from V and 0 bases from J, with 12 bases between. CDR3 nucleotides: TGTGCCAGCAGCTCATTTGGGGACTCTGGGGCCAACGTCCTGACTTTC. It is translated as CASSSFGDSGANVLTF.

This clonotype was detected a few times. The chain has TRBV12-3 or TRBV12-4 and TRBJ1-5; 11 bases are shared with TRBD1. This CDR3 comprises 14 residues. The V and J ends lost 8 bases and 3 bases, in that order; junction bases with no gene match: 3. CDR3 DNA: TGTGCCAGCGGGACAGGGGGTCCCAATCAGCCCCAGCATTTT. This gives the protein CASGTGGPNQPQHF.

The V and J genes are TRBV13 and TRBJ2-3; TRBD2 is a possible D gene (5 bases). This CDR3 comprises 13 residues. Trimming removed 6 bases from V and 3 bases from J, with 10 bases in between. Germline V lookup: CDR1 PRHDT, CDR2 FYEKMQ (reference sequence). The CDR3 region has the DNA TGTGCCAGCAGATCACTAGAGACAGATACGCAGTATTTT. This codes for CASRSLETDTQYF.

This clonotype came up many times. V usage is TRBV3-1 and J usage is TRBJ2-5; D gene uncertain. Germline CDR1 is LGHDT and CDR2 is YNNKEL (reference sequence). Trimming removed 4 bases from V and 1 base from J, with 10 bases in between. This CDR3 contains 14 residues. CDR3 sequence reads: CASSPSRVQETQYF. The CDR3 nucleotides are TGTGCCAGCAGCCCCAGCCGGGTCCAAGAGACCCAGTACTTC.

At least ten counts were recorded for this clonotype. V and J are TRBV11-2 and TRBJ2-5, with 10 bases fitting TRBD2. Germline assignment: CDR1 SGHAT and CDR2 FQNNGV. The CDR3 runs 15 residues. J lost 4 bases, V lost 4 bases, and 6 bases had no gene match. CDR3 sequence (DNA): TGTGCCAGCAGCTCAGAATCTAGCGGGGGAGAGACCCAGTACTTC. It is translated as CASSSESSGGETQYF.